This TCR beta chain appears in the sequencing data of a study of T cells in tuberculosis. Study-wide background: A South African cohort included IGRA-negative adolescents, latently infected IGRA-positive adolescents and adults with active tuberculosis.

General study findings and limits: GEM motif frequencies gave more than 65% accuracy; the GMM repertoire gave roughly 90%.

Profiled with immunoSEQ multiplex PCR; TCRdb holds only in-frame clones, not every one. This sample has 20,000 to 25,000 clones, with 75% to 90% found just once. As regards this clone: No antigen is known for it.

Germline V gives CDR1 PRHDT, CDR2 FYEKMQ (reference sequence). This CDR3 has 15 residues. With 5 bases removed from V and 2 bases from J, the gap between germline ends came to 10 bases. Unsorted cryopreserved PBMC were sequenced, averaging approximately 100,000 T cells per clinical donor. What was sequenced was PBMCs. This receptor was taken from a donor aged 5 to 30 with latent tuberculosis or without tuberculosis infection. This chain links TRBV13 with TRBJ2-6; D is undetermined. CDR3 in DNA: TGTGCCAGCAGCCTCCGGCAGGCTGGGGCCAACGTCCTGACTTTC. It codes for CASSLRQAGANVLTF.